This is a list of T cell receptor beta chains from one sample in a study of cytomegalovirus exposure and HLA in healthy donors. The data were produced by immunoSEQ multiplex PCR, yet TCRdb's version contains in-frame clones alone and is incomplete. The table records around 190,000 clones, 60% to 80% of them present only once. The specimen was PBMCs. These receptors originate from a woman younger than 45 in good health and CMV-seropositive. Each CDR3 is given with its conserved first and last residue. Each record gives: clone size, D gene, J gene, V gene, CDR3 DNA, CDR3 protein. The D gene is left open where the match is weak. Size is omitted from some rows. Given values are once, few, many or a class for expanded clones.

NA,TRBD1,TRBJ2-1,TRBV2,TGTGCCAGCAGCCTAGGGACAGGGAGGGAAAGCAATGAGCAGTTCTTC,CASSLGTGRESNEQFF
NA,NA,TRBJ1-5,TRBV6-6,TGTGCCAGCAGTTACCAGGGTAACAATCAGCCCCAGCATTTT,CASSYQGNNQPQHF
few,NA,TRBJ1-1,TRBV7-9,TGTGCCAGCAGCTTAGCCAGAGAAGCTTTCTTT,CASSLAREAFF
NA,NA,TRBJ1-5,TRBV5-1,TGCGCCAGCAGCTTGACGCCGGTGAGCAATCAGCCCCAGCATTTT,CASSLTPVSNQPQHF
NA,TRBD2,TRBJ2-1,TRBV7-8,TGTGCCAGTTCAGGGCGGGAGGGGGACAATGAGCAGTTCTTC,CASSGREGDNEQFF
NA,NA,TRBJ2-7,TRBV12-5,TGTGCTAGTGGTTTGGGATCGGGGTCCTACGAGCAGTACTTC,CASGLGSGSYEQYF
NA,NA,TRBJ2-1,TRBV21-1,TGTGCCAGCAGCAAAGCCTTCTGGACTAGCGGGAGTTACGATCTCGACAATGAGCAGTTCTTC,CASSKAFWTSGSYDLDNEQFF
few,TRBD1,TRBJ2-7,TRBV5-1,TGCGCCAGCAGCTCCCAACGGGACAGGGGATCCGAGCAGTACTTC,CASSSQRDRGSEQYF
NA,TRBD1,TRBJ1-3,TRBV11-2,TGTGCCAGCAGCTTAAGTAGCAGGGGGTATGGAAACACCATATATTTT,CASSLSSRGYGNTIYF
NA,NA,TRBJ1-4,TRBV5-6,TGTGCCAGCAGCTTGGCCACGGGGATAGGCGAAAAACTGTTTTTT,CASSLATGIGEKLFF
few,NA,TRBJ2-7,TRBV10-1,TGCGCCGCCCTAACGGAGGGGCTCGAGCAGTACTTC,CAALTEGLEQYF
NA,NA,TRBJ2-3,TRBV27,TGTGCCAGCAGTCCCCAGCGGGTTAGCACAGATACGCAGTATTTT,CASSPQRVSTDTQYF
once,TRBD1,TRBJ1-1,TRBV19,TGTGCCAGTAGTAGAAGACAGGGGATCACTGAAGCTTTCTTT,CASSRRQGITEAFF
NA,TRBD2,TRBJ2-2,TRBV6-1,TGTGCCAGCAGTGAAGCGGGAGGGGCCACCGGGGAGCTGTTTTTT,CASSEAGGATGELFF
NA,TRBD1,TRBJ1-5,TRBV15,TGTGCCACCAGGGACAGGTTTTATAGCAATCAGCCCCAGCATTTT,CATRDRFYSNQPQHF
NA,NA,TRBJ2-7,TRBV19,TGTGCCAGCTCCCCAATGGGAGATTCCTACGAGCAGTACTTC,CASSPMGDSYEQYF
few,NA,TRBJ1-1,TRBV28,TGTGCCAGCAGTCCCGGGACACGGACTGAAGCTTTCTTT,CASSPGTRTEAFF
few,TRBD2,TRBJ2-7,TRBV6-1,TGTGCCAGCCGGAACCAGCGGGAGCTTCCCTACGAGCAGTACTTC,CASRNQRELPYEQYF
NA,NA,TRBJ2-2,TRBV27,TGTGCCAGCAGCCCGACGTCCCGGAGGGCCGGGGAGCTGTTTTTT,CASSPTSRRAGELFF
NA,NA,TRBJ2-7,TRBV9,TGTGCCAGCAGCGTAGACTCTGGTGGTGCCTACGAGCAGTACTTC,CASSVDSGGAYEQYF
NA,NA,TRBJ2-7,TRBV19,TGTGCCAGTAGTATGGGGCCCTACGAGCAGTACTTC,CASSMGPYEQYF
NA,TRBD1,TRBJ1-2,TRBV9,TGTGCCAGCAGCCCAGGGGGACGGGTCTATGGCTACACCTTC,CASSPGGRVYGYTF
NA,TRBD2,TRBJ2-7,TRBV4-1,TGCGCCAGCAGCAGGTCCCTAGCGGAAAACTCCTACGAGCAGTACTTC,CASSRSLAENSYEQYF
NA,NA,TRBJ2-3,TRBV5-1,TGCGCCAGCAGCTCGCGGGACTCCGGGGATACGCAGTATTTT,CASSSRDSGDTQYF
NA,NA,TRBJ2-6,TRBV30,TGTGCCTGGAGCGACCTCGACTACCTCTCTGGGGCCAACGTCCTGACTTTC,CAWSDLDYLSGANVLTF
NA,NA,TRBJ2-7,TRBV6-6,TGTGCCAGCAGTTCGACCGGGACTGCTACCTACGAGCAGTACTTC,CASSSTGTATYEQYF
NA,TRBD1,TRBJ1-6,TRBV5-4,TGTGCCAGCAGCCCCGAAGGACAGGGGATGGGTTCACCCCTCCACTTT,CASSPEGQGMGSPLHF
NA,TRBD1,TRBJ2-7,TRBV19,TGTGCCAGTAGTACCCTTCTGGGGGTCAGGGGGTACGAGCAGTACTTC,CASSTLLGVRGYEQYF
NA,TRBD2,TRBJ2-1,TRBV18,TGTGCCAGCTCACCACCGGGACTAGCGGGAGTAAAGAATGAGCAGTTCTTC,CASSPPGLAGVKNEQFF
NA,NA,TRBJ1-1,TRBV15,TGTGCCACCAGCAGAGATCCCGGACATAAGAACACTGAAGCTTTCTTT,CATSRDPGHKNTEAFF
NA,TRBD1,TRBJ1-2,TRBV7-9,TGTGCCAGCAGCCCTCCGGGGGACAGGATTGGCTACACCTTC,CASSPPGDRIGYTF
NA,NA,TRBJ1-2,TRBV5-1,TGCGCCAGCAGCTTGGTGATCAGCCAGACTCACGGCTACACCTTC,CASSLVISQTHGYTF
NA,TRBD2,TRBJ2-3,TRBV6-4,TGTGCCAGCAGTGAGGCGGGAGGAGGGGATACGCAGTATTTT,CASSEAGGGDTQYF
few,TRBD1,TRBJ1-2,TRBV6-1,TGTGCCAGCAGGGAAGGACAGGGCGGGTACGGCTACACCTTC,CASREGQGGYGYTF
NA,TRBD2,TRBJ2-7,TRBV5-1,TGCGCCAGCAGTAACGGGACTAGCGGGAATCACGAGCAGTACTTC,CASSNGTSGNHEQYF
NA,TRBD1,TRBJ1-4,TRBV19,TGTGCCAGCTCGGTCTCCAGGGGGAATGAAAAACTGTTTTTT,CASSVSRGNEKLFF
once,TRBD1,TRBJ2-1,TRBV7-9,TGTGCCAGCAGCTTAAAGTTAGGACAGGGGCCCTACAATGAGCAGTTCTTC,CASSLKLGQGPYNEQFF
NA,NA,TRBJ2-1,TRBV11-2,TGTGCCAGCAGCTTTATTGGGAGCAATGAGCAGTTCTTC,CASSFIGSNEQFF
few,NA,TRBJ2-7,TRBV5-1,TGCGCCAGCAGCTTGGCGGGGGAAGAGCAGTACTTC,CASSLAGEEQYF
NA,TRBD1,TRBJ2-1,TRBV7-2,TGTGCCAGCAGCTTAGGTAGGACGACAGGGCACAATGAGCAGTTCTTC,CASSLGRTTGHNEQFF
NA,TRBD2,TRBJ2-3,TRBV2,TGTGCCAGCAGGTCGACTAGCGGGGCCATCCGGGATACGCAGTATTTT,CASRSTSGAIRDTQYF
NA,TRBD2,TRBJ2-1,TRBV15,TGTGCCACCAGCAGCCTCACTAGCGAATGGTCCTACAATGAGCAGTTCTTC,CATSSLTSEWSYNEQFF
NA,NA,TRBJ2-4,TRBV6-1,TGTGCCAGCTCCCAGAGGTTGGCCAAAAACATTCAGTACTTC,CASSQRLAKNIQYF
NA,NA,TRBJ2-1,TRBV21-1,TGTGCCAGCAGCAAGGCCGGGGAGCAGTTCTTC,CASSKAGEQFF
NA,TRBD2,TRBJ2-5,TRBV28,TGTGCCAGCAGCCGTGGACTAGCGGGAGTGGAGACCCAGTACTTC,CASSRGLAGVETQYF
NA,TRBD2,TRBJ2-3,TRBV27,TGTGCCAGCAGTCCCATATACAGGACTAGTGGGAATACGCAGTATTTT,CASSPIYRTSGNTQYF
NA,TRBD2,TRBJ2-7,TRBV7-9,TGTGCCAGCAGTTCTTTTAGCGGGAGTAAAGGGTACGAGCAGTACTTC,CASSSFSGSKGYEQYF
NA,NA,TRBJ2-2,TRBV9,TGTGCCAGCAGCGTAGTGGGACTTTGGACCGGGGAGCTGTTTTTT,CASSVVGLWTGELFF
NA,TRBD1,TRBJ2-7,TRBV7-9,TGTGCCAGCAGCTATGGGACAGGGGGTTCCTACGAGCAGTACTTC,CASSYGTGGSYEQYF
NA,NA,TRBJ2-2,TRBV7-2,TGTGCCAGCAGCTCCGGGTCTAACACCGGGGAGCTGTTTTTT,CASSSGSNTGELFF
NA,NA,TRBJ1-4,TRBV5-1,TGCGCCAGCAGCTTGGATGACTTTAATGAAAAACTGTTTTTT,CASSLDDFNEKLFF